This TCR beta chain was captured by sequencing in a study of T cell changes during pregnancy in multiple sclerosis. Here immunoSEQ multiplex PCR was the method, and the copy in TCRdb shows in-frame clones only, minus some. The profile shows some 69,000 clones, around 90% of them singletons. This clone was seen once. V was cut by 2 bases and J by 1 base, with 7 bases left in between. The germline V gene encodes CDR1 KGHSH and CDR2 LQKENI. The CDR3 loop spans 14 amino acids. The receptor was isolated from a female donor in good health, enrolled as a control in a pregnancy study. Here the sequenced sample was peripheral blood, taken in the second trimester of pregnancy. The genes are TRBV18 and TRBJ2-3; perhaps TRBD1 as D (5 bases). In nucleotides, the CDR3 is TGTGCCAGCTCACCAAGCAGGGGCACAGATACGCAGTATTTT. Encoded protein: CASSPSRGTDTQYF. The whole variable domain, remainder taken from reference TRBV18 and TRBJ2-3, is NAGVMQNPRHLVRRRGQEARLRCSPMKGHSHVYWYRQLPEEGLKFMVYLQKENIIDESGMPKERFSAEFPKEGPSILRIQQVVRGDSAAYFCASSPSRGTDTQYFGPGTRLTVL.